Included here is one TCR beta chain sequence, with context. Its antigen remains unknown. This entry belongs to a study of T-cell memory formation after mild COVID-19. The wider study: Largely donor-specific TCR clusters were found. Whole-study findings and limits: The appearance of some responding clones in pre-infection memory suggested that cross-reactive memory joined. Later expanders leaned CD4+, whereas day 15 to 85 contracting clones were balanced CD4/CD8.

cDNA libraries for TCR alpha and TCR beta, carrying sample barcodes and UMIs, came from 5'RACE with constant-segment primers. TCRdb re-called the 5' RACE reads with MiXCR, one entry per CDR3 protein. Altogether 450,000 to 650,000 distinct CDR3 sequences are present, roughly 17% being singletons, with the ten largest covering around 12%. The V segment lost 4 bases and the J segment 2 bases; nucleotides outside the gene matches: 9. This CDR3 has 16 residues. Per the germline V gene, CDR1 is SGHRS and CDR2 is YFSETQ. Material: PBMCs or a T cell subset sorted from them (not recorded which). The receptor was derived from an adult woman who had mild COVID-19 (a few samples of this study predate the infection). Cell type and time point are not known. The chain carries TRBV5-1 and TRBJ2-1, with 7 nucleotides matching TRBD2. CDR3 sequence (DNA): TGCGCCAGCAGCCACCAAGCCAGCGGGGCCTACAATGAGCAGTTCTTC. Translation gives CASSHQASGAYNEQFF.